This is a list of T cell receptor beta chains from one sample in a study of tumor-infiltrating lymphocytes in primary liver carcinoma. TCRdb used MiXCR to reprocess the multiplex PCR reads, holding one entry per CDR3 protein. This sample has over 75,000 distinct CDR3 sequences, with about 70% found just once. Sequencing was done on a sample of tumor-adjacent normal liver tissue. The receptor source for this set is a man aged 40-50 years with primary liver carcinoma and hepatitis B virus infection. CDR3s include the opening cysteine and the closing phenylalanine or tryptophan. The D gene is left open where the match is weak. Some rows mark clone size as missing; the rest say once, few, many or name a class of expanded clone.

many	TRBV28	TRBJ1-1	NA	TGTGCCAGCAGTCTAACTAACAGGGCCCCCGCTGAAGCTTTCTTT	CASSLTNRAPAEAFF
NA	TRBV29-1	TRBJ1-1	NA	TGTGGCGTTGTGGACACTGAAGCTTTCTTT	CGVVDTEAFF
few	TRBV20-1	TRBJ2-7	NA	TGCAGTGCCAGGGACTTTTACGAGCAGTACTTC	CSARDFYEQYF
once	TRBV29-1	TRBJ1-5	NA	TGCGGCGTTCGGGACAATTACAATCAGCCCCCGCATTTT	CGVRDNYNQPPHF
many	TRBV12-3/TRBV12-4	TRBJ1-5	NA	TGTGCCAGCAGTTTAGTAAGTGTTCAACCCCAGCATTTT	CASSLVSVQPQHF
NA	TRBV7-9	TRBJ2-1	TRBD2	TGTGCCAGCAGCTTAGGGTCGGGAGGGTACAATGAGCAGTTCTTC	CASSLGSGGYNEQFF
NA	TRBV12-3/TRBV12-4	TRBJ2-1	NA	TGTGCCAGCAGTTTACCCGCGTCTAGCGATGAGCAGTCCTTC	CASSLPASSDEQSF
NA	TRBV28	TRBJ2-1	NA	TGTGCCAGCAGTACGATGAATGAGCAGTTCTTC	CASSTMNEQFF
NA	TRBV5-6	TRBJ2-7	NA	TGTGTCAGTAGCTTGGGGCACATAAGGAACGAGCAGTACTTC	CVSSLGHIRNEQYF
NA	TRBV25-1	TRBJ1-1	NA	TGTGCCAGCAGCTCCACATGGGACACTGAAGCTTTCTTT	CASSSTWDTEAFF
once	TRBV29-1	TRBJ2-3	NA	TGCAGTGTCCCCGGACACGTGGCCCTCGATACGCAGTATTTT	CSVPGHVALDTQYF
NA	TRBV29-1	TRBJ2-1	TRBD2	TGCAGCGCCACTCGCGGGAGGACGAATGAGCAGTTATTC	CSATRGRTNEQLF
NA	TRBV11-2	TRBJ2-5	TRBD2	TGTGCCAGTAGCGTACCGGGACTAGGGGGGGAGACCCAGCACTTC	CASSVPGLGGETQHF
once	TRBV6-4	TRBJ1-1	NA	TGTGCCAGCAGTGAGCGGGGTGAGTCTGAAGCTTTCTTT	CASSERGESEAFF
NA	TRBV6-5	TRBJ2-6	NA	TGTGCCAGCAGGAGGGAGGCGAGGGGGGCCAGCATCCTGACTTTC	CASRREARGASILTF
few	TRBV29-1	TRBJ2-3	TRBD2	TGCAGCGTTGGGCTCGCGGGGGGGCACACAGATGCGCAGTATTTT	CSVGLAGGHTDAQYF
NA	TRBV5-1	TRBJ2-3	NA	TGCGCCAGCAGCTACGAACTCAGGGGCATGCATGATACGCAGTATTTT	CASSYELRGMHDTQYF
NA	TRBV10-3	TRBJ2-1	NA	TGTGCCATCAGTGAGTCGGGAGACAGGCCCTACAATGAGCAGTTCTTC	CAISESGDRPYNEQFF
once	TRBV11-1	TRBJ2-5	NA	TGTACCAGCAGCCCGTCCCAGGAGGTCAGGACGGACTTCCAAGAGACCCAGTACTTC	CTSSPSQEVRTDFQETQYF
NA	TRBV11-2	TRBJ2-2	TRBD1	TGTGCCAGCGGCTTATCTTACTGGGACAGGGGGCGTAGCGGGGGGCTGTTTTTT	CASGLSYWDRGRSGGLFF
NA	TRBV7-2	TRBJ2-4	NA	TGTGCCAGCAGCTTAGAGGGGACTCTCAAAAACATTCAGTACTTC	CASSLEGTLKNIQYF
NA	TRBV6-1	TRBJ2-2	NA	TGTGCCAGCTATACAGGATCCTTTAACACCGGGGAGCTGTTTTTT	CASYTGSFNTGELFF
NA	TRBV6-6	TRBJ2-7	TRBD1	TGTGCCAGCAGTCCATCGGACAGGGTTGACTACGAGCGGTACTTC	CASSPSDRVDYERYF
many	TRBV6-5	TRBJ2-1	NA	TGTGCCAGCAGACCAGCCCGGGACCGATACAATGAGCAGTTCTTC	CASRPARDRYNEQFF
NA	TRBV5-6	TRBJ2-1	NA	TGTGCCAGCAGACTCGGGGCGGTGGACAATGAGCAGTTCTTC	CASRLGAVDNEQFF
many	TRBV12-3/TRBV12-4	TRBJ2-7	NA	TGTGCCAGCCGGAAGGGCCACTCCTACGAGCAGTACTTC	CASRKGHSYEQYF
medium-sized	TRBV11-2	TRBJ1-1	TRBD1	TGTGCCAGCAGCAGAGGCGGGACAGGGAATGCTTTCTTT	CASSRGGTGNAFF
NA	TRBV28	TRBJ2-1	NA	TGTGCCAGCAGTTTCCCCGGATCCAATGAGCAGTTCTTC	CASSFPGSNEQFF
NA	TRBV10-2	TRBJ1-6	TRBD1	TGCGCCATCGGCGGGACAGGGTGGTCACCCCTCCACTTT	CAIGGTGWSPLHF
NA	TRBV10-3	TRBJ2-5	TRBD2	TGTGCCATCAGTGTGTCCTCTAGCGGGAGGGGATGGCAAGGGACCCAGTACTTC	CAISVSSSGRGWQGTQYF
many	TRBV4-1	TRBJ2-4	TRBD1	TGCGCCAGCAGCCCCTACTTCGACAGGGCGGGCAAAAACATTCAGTACTTC	CASSPYFDRAGKNIQYF
many	TRBV10-3	TRBJ2-7	NA	TGTGCCACTACCTCAGGCTACGAGCAGTACTTC	CATTSGYEQYF
NA	TRBV4-1	TRBJ2-3	TRBD2	TGCGCCAGCAGGCGGACTAGCGACGCAGATACGCACTATTTT	CASRRTSDADTHYF
many	TRBV10-3	TRBJ2-7	TRBD2	TGTGCCATTATGACTAGCGGGGGGACCTACGAGCAGTACTTC	CAIMTSGGTYEQYF
NA	TRBV5-1	TRBJ2-1	NA	TGCGCCAGCAGCCAAGATCGGCTGGGCTCCTACAATGAGCAGTTCTTC	CASSQDRLGSYNEQFF
few	TRBV5-4	TRBJ2-2	TRBD2	TGTGCCAGCAGCTTAACTAGCGGGACCGTGGAGCTGTTTTTT	CASSLTSGTVELFF
NA	TRBV7-9	TRBJ2-4	NA	TGTGCCAGCAGCGCAGAAAACATTCAGTACTTC	CASSAENIQYF
many	TRBV6-5	TRBJ2-3	NA	TGTGCCAGCAGTTACTCGAGGTCGGGAGATGGCACAGATACGCAGTATTTT	CASSYSRSGDGTDTQYF
many	TRBV4-2	TRBJ2-7	NA	TGTGCCAGCAGCCAAGATTGGGGTTCCTACGAGCAGTACTTC	CASSQDWGSYEQYF
NA	TRBV4-1	TRBJ2-7	NA	TGCGCCAACAGCCACGCCGCCAGGGTAGAGTACGAGCAGTACTTC	CANSHAARVEYEQYF
NA	TRBV4-1	TRBJ2-7	NA	TGCGCCAGCAGCCAAGACAGGAGACGTGAGCAGTACTTC	CASSQDRRREQYF
NA	TRBV4-1	TRBJ1-5	NA	TGCGCCAGCAGCCGAGGAGGGGACGGCCAGCCCCAGCATTTT	CASSRGGDGQPQHF
NA	TRBV11-1	TRBJ2-5	NA	TGTGTCTCTACAAAGATAAGCCAAGAGACCCAGTATTTC	CVSTKISQETQYF
many	TRBV5-4	TRBJ1-1	NA	TGTGCCAGCAGCCTCGCCCCGGGGATGGGCACTGAAGCTTTCTTT	CASSLAPGMGTEAFF
once	TRBV6-5	TRBJ2-7	NA	TGTGCCAGCACCTACTTCCGGTCAGGCACCTACGAGCAGTACTTC	CASTYFRSGTYEQYF
NA	TRBV6-5	TRBJ2-1	TRBD2	TGTGCCAGCAGTCCGGGTCTAGCGGCATACAATGAGCTGTTCTTC	CASSPGLAAYNELFF
NA	TRBV29-1	TRBJ1-2	NA	TGCAGCGGACACATGGGCTATTGCTATACCTTC	CSGHMGYCYTF
NA	TRBV4-1	TRBJ1-2	NA	TGCACCAGCAGCCAAGTGACGGCGTATGGCTACACCTTC	CTSSQVTAYGYTF
once	TRBV10-2	TRBJ2-2	TRBD2	TGCGCCAGCAGTGGCCCGCGACTAGCGGGCCTCCCGAACACCGGGGAGCTGTTTTTT	CASSGPRLAGLPNTGELFF
few	TRBV7-2	TRBJ2-1	TRBD2	TGTGCCAGCAGCGGAGCCCGCGGGAGCTACAATGAGCAGTTCTTC	CASSGARGSYNEQFF
few	TRBV7-8	TRBJ2-1	NA	TGTGCCAGCAGCTTAGGGACTCTGAGCTCCTACAATGAGCAGTTCTTC	CASSLGTLSSYNEQFF
NA	TRBV12-3/TRBV12-4	TRBJ2-7	NA	TGTACCAGCAGCTCGGTAGGGGAGCTGTACTTC	CTSSSVGELYF
NA	TRBV11-2	TRBJ2-1	TRBD2	TGTGCTAGCAGCCTTTTAGCGGGAGAGGTTCGAGATGAGCAGTTCTTC	CASSLLAGEVRDEQFF
NA	TRBV7-8	TRBJ2-3	NA	TGTGTCAGCAGCTTAGCCCAAGGGGGAGGGCCACGTGATACGCAGTATTTT	CVSSLAQGGGPRDTQYF
NA	TRBV11-1	TRBJ1-6	NA	TGTGTCAGCAGCCGCAGGGGAGATAATTCACCCTTCCACTTT	CVSSRRGDNSPFHF
many	TRBV7-8	TRBJ2-1	TRBD2	TGTGCCAGCAGCCCCGGGACTAGCGGGAGGGATGAGCAGTTCTTC	CASSPGTSGRDEQFF
NA	TRBV28	TRBJ1-2	NA	TGTGCCAGCAATTTAGGGCAGGGTTATTCCCTCACCTTC	CASNLGQGYSLTF
medium-sized	TRBV29-1	TRBJ2-1	TRBD2	TGCAGCGCTACGGGGGGAGTGGCCTACAATGAGCAGTTCTTC	CSATGGVAYNEQFF
NA	TRBV6-5	TRBJ1-1	NA	TGTGCCAGCGCTCGGGATTCCTCTACCTCTGAAGCTTTCTTT	CASARDSSTSEAFF
NA	TRBV11-2	TRBJ1-1	NA	TGTACCAGCAACCCCAGTTCGGCGGCCGAAGCTTTCTTT	CTSNPSSAAEAFF